Presented here are 11 T cell receptor beta chains from one specimen sequenced in a study of beta chain features in type 1 diabetes. Isolated RNA was reverse transcribed in full, so expressed TCRB transcripts were sequenced. Using immunoSEQ multiplex PCR, the repertoire was profiled, and TCRdb retains in-frame clones only, with some absent. The repertoire holds about 340,000 clones, with roughly 8% as singletons. The sample taken for sequencing was central memory CD4+ T cells from blood. All receptors derive from a woman under 30 in good health.

This clone turned up a few times. The rearrangement joins TRBV10-3 to TRBJ2-7, with a tentative D call TRBD2 (6 bases). The V end was cut by 5 bases, the J end by 2 bases, with 13 bases between. Germline V gene sequence: CDR1 ENHRY, CDR2 SYGVKD. This CDR3 is built from 14 residues. CDR3 loop: CAISPGTEPYEQYF. For the CDR3, the DNA is TGTGCCATCAGTCCCGGGACTGAACCCTACGAGCAGTACTTC.

The genes are TRBV7-9 and TRBJ2-5; D is unresolved. Germline V gene sequence: CDR1 SEHNR, CDR2 FQNEAQ (reference sequence). This CDR3 region has 12 residues. V was clipped by 3 bases and J by 4 bases, with 6 bases between them. The CDR3 bases are TGTGCCAGCAGCTTGATAGGAGAGACCCAGTACTTC. This encodes CASSLIGETQYF.

This clone was counted a few times. The rearrangement links TRBV7-2 to TRBJ2-7; 10 bases align to TRBD2. Germline-derived CDR1 and CDR2 are SGHTA and FQGNSA. Losses at the gene ends were 5 bases for V and 7 bases for J; bases not matched to a gene: 11. The CDR3 sequence is 15 residues long. Here the CDR3 DNA reads TGTGCCAGCAGCCCAGCGGCTAGCGGGAGAGGGGAGCAGTACTTC. Translation: CASSPAASGRGEQYF. Looking up the rest from reference TRBV7-2 and TRBJ2-7 gives the full variable domain: GAGVSQSPSNKVTEKGKDVELRCDPISGHTALYWYRQSLGQGLEFLIYFQGNSAPDKSGLPSDRFSAERTGGSVSTLTIQRTQQEDSAVYLCASSPAASGRGEQYFGPGTRLTVT.

In this sample, this clone turned up a few times. V is TRBV5-4 and J is TRBJ2-3; the D is unclear. The V end lost 1 base, the J end lost 7 bases, and 19 bases lay between the germline ends. CDR3 length: 16 amino acids. CDR1 and CDR2 (germline): SGHNT, YYREEE (reference sequence). CDR3 coding DNA: TGTGCCAGCAGCTTGAGGAGCCAGTCACGCCTTAATACGCAGTATTTT. This gives the protein CASSLRSQSRLNTQYF.

This clone came up once. One junction end does not reproduce the germline sequence, and a read error may be involved. J is TRBJ2-2 and V is TRBV7-7, with D possibly being TRBD1 (6 bases). This CDR3 is built from 17 residues. Germline lookup yields CDR1 SSHAT and CDR2 FNYEAQ (reference sequence). The chain's CDR3 is CASSPLVGAVKTGELFF. The DNA of the CDR3 is TGTGCTAGCAGCCCCTTGGTGGGGGCGGTAAAGACCGGGGAGCTGTTTTTT.

This clone showed up just a few times. The chain couples TRBV18 to TRBJ2-7; 7 bases map to TRBD1. CDR1 KGHSH and CDR2 LQKENI come from the germline V gene. The CDR3 is made up of 15 amino acids. J gave up 7 bases and V 3 bases, and 12 bases lay outside the gene matches. In nucleotides, the CDR3 is TGTGCCAGCTCACCTCGGGACAGAGACAAAGGGGAGCAGTACTTC. It codes for CASSPRDRDKGEQYF.

In its sample, this clone was seen a few times. The chain recombines TRBV19 with TRBJ2-3; 10 bases are shared with TRBD2. The V and J ends lost 6 bases and 4 bases, in that order; junction bases with no gene match: 7. Germline CDR1 reads LNHDA; CDR2 reads SQIVND (reference sequence). This CDR3 is built from 15 residues. The CDR3 sequence is CASSDLAGDPDTQYF. The CDR3 DNA reads as TGTGCCAGTAGCGACCTAGCGGGAGATCCAGATACGCAGTATTTT.

This clone was observed a handful of times. The junction departs from germline at one end; a sequencing error may be responsible. The V and J genes are TRBV28 and TRBJ2-3; weak D call: TRBD1 (6 bases). Germline loops: CDR1 MDHEN, CDR2 SYDVKM. The length of the CDR3 is 16 residues. The CDR3 sequence: CASKGVGPESTDTQYF. In DNA form, the CDR3 reads TGTGCAAGCAAGGGGGTCGGGCCAGAAAGCACAGATACGCAGTATTTT.

This clone was seen repeatedly, ten times or more. Different DNA sequences within this sample yield the same CDR3. V gene TRBV18 combines with J gene TRBJ2-7; D perhaps matches TRBD2 (5 bases). Trimming took 0 bases from V and 1 from J, leaving 10 bases between them. This CDR3 comprises 15 residues. CDR1 and CDR2 from the germline V gene are KGHSH and LQKENI. The chain's CDR3 is CASSPPVRESYEQYF. CDR3 DNA: TGTGCCAGCTCACCACCGGTAAGGGAGTCCTACGAGCAGTACTTC.

The V call is TRBV4-2, the J call TRBJ2-7, with 13 bases aligning to TRBD2. The CDR3 has 16 residues. From germline, CDR1 is LGHNA and CDR2 YNFKEQ. V was pared by 4 bases and J by 4 bases, with 7 bases of the junction left unmatched. CDR3 loop: CASSPRTSGSGYEQYF. CDR3 bases: TGTGCCAGCAGCCCCCGGACTAGCGGGAGTGGGTACGAGCAGTACTTC.

The DNA of the CDR3 is TGTGCCAGCAGCTTGGGATCAGGTTCGTTCACAGATACGCAGTATTTT. This gives the protein CASSLGSGSFTDTQYF. V gene TRBV5-8 combines with J gene TRBJ2-3, with D hard to call. The V gene lost 0 bases and the J gene lost 2 bases, with 13 bases spanning the gap. Germline lookup yields CDR1 SGHTS and CDR2 YDEGEE. CDR3 length equals 16 residues.